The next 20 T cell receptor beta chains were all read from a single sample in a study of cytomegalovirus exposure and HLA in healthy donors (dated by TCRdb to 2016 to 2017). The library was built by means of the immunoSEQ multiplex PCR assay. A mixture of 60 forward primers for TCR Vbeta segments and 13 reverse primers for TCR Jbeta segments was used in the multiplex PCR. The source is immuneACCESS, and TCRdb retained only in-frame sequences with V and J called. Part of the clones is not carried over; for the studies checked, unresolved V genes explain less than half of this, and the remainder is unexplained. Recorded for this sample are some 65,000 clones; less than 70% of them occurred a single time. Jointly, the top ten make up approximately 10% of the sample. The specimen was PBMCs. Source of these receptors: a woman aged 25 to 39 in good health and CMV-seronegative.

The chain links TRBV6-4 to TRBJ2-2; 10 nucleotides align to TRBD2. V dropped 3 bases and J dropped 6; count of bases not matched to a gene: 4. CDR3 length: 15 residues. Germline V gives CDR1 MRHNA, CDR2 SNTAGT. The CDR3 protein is CASSESGGDAGELFF. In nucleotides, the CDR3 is TGTGCCAGCAGTGAAAGCGGGGGGGACGCCGGGGAGCTGTTTTTT.

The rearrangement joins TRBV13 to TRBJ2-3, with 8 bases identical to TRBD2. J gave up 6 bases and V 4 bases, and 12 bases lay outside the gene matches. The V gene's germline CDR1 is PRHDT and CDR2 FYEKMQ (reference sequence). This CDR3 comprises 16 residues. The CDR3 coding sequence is TGTGCCAGCAGCTGGGGCTTTGGCGGGGGGAGGGATACGCAGTATTTT. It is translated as CASSWGFGGGRDTQYF.

The CDR3 nucleotides read TGCGCCAGCAGCTTGGGTCCAGTCTATAATTCACCCCTCCACTTT. It translates to CASSLGPVYNSPLHF. V usage is TRBV5-1 and J usage is TRBJ1-6; no reliable D call. Per the germline V gene, CDR1 is SGHRS and CDR2 is YFSETQ. Deletions cut 0 bases from V and 3 bases from J, with 7 bases between. This CDR3 is built from 15 residues.

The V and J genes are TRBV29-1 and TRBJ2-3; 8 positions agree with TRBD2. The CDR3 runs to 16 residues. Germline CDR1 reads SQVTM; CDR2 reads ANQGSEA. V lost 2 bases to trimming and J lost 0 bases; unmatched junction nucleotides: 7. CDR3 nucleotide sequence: TGCAGCGTTGAAAAAACGCGGGGGGTTAGCACAGATACGCAGTATTTT. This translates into CSVEKTRGVSTDTQYF.

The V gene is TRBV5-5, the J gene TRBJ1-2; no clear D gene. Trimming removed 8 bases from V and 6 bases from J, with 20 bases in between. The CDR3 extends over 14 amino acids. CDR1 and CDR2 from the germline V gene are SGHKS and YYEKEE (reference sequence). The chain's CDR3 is CARIRSTYGDGYTF. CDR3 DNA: TGTGCCAGGATTAGAAGCACCTACGGTGATGGCTACACCTTC.

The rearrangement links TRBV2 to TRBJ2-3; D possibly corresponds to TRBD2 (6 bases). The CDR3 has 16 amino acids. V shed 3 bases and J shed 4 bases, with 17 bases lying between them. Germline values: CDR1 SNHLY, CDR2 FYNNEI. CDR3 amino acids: CASSEGSTGESDTQYF. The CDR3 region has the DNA TGTGCCAGCAGTGAGGGCTCCACGGGGGAATCAGATACGCAGTATTTT. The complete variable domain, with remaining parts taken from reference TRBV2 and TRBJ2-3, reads EPEVTQTPSHQVTQMGQEVILRCVPISNHLYFYWYRQILGQKVEFLVSFYNNEISEKSEIFDDQFSVERPDGSNFTLKIRSTKLEDSAMYFCASSEGSTGESDTQYFGPGTRLTVL.

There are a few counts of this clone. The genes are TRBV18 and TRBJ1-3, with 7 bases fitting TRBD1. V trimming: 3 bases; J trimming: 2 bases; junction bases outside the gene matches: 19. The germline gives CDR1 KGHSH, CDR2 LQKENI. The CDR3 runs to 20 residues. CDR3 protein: CASSPPNGGQKVQTGNTIYF. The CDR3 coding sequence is TGTGCCAGCTCACCGCCGAATGGGGGACAGAAGGTGCAAACTGGAAACACCATATATTTT.

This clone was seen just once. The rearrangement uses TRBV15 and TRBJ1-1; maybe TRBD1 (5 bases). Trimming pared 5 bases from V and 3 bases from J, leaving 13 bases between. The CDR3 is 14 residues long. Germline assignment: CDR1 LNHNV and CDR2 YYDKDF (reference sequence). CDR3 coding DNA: TGTGCCACCAGCCCAGGGCCCGCCTACACTGAAGCTTTCTTT. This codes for CATSPGPAYTEAFF. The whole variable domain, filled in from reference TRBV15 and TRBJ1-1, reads DAMVIQNPRYQVTQFGKPVTLSCSQTLNHNVMYWYQQKSSQAPKLLFHYYDKDFNNEADTPDNFQSRRPNTSFCFLDIRSPGLGDTAMYLCATSPGPAYTEAFFGQGTRLTVV.

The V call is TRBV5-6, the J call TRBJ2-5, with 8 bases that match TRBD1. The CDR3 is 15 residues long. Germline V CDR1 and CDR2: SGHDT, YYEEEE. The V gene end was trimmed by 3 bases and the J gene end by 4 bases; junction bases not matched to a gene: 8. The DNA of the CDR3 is TGTGCCAGCAGCTCACAGGGGGGCGTTCGAGAGACCCAGTACTTC. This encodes CASSSQGGVRETQYF.

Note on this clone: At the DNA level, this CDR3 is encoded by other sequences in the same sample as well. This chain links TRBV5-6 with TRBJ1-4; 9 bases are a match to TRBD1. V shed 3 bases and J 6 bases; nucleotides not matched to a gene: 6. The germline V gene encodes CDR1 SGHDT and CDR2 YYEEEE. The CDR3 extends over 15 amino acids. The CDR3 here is CASSSPGQGDEKLFF. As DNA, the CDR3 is TGTGCCAGCAGCTCCCCGGGACAGGGTGATGAAAAACTGTTTTTT.

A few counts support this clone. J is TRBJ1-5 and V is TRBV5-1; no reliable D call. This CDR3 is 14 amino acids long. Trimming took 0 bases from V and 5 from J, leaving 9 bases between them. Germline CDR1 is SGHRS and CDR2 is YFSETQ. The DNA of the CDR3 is TGCGCCAGCAGCTTGGACGGCGGCCATCAGCCCCAGCATTTT. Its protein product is CASSLDGGHQPQHF. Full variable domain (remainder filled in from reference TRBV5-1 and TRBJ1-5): KAGVTQTPRYLIKTRGQQVTLSCSPISGHRSVSWYQQTPGQGLQFLFEYFSETQRNKGNFPGRFSGRQFSNSRSEMNVSTLELGDSALYLCASSLDGGHQPQHFGDGTRLSIL.

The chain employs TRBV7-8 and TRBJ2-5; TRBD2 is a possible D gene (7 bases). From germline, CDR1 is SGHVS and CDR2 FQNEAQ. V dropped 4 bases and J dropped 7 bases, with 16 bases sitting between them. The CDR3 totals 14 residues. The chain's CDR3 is CASSSLGGVGTQYF. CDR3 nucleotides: TGTGCCAGCAGCTCCCTAGGGGGGGTGGGGACCCAGTACTTC.

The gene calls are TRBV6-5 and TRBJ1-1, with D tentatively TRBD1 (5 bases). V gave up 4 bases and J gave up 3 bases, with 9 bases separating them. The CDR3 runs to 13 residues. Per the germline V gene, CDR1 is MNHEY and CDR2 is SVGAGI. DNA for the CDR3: TGTGCCAGCAGTTCCCAAGGGGACACTGAAGCTTTCTTT. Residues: CASSSQGDTEAFF.

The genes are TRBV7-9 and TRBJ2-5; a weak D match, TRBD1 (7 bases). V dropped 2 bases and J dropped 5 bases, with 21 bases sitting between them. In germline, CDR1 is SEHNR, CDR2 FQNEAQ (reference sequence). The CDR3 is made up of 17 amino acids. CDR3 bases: TGTGCCAGCAGCTTAACCCCTGACAGGGAGGTGATGGAGACCCAGTACTTC. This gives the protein CASSLTPDREVMETQYF.

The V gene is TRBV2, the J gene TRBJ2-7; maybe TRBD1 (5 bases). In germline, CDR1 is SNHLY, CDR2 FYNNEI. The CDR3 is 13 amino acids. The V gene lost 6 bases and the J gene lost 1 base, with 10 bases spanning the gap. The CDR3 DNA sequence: TGTGCCAGCAGGGAGAGACAGTCCTACGAGCAGTACTTC. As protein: CASRERQSYEQYF. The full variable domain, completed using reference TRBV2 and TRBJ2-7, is EPEVTQTPSHQVTQMGQEVILRCVPISNHLYFYWYRQILGQKVEFLVSFYNNEISEKSEIFDDQFSVERPDGSNFTLKIRSTKLEDSAMYFCASRERQSYEQYFGPGTRLTVT.

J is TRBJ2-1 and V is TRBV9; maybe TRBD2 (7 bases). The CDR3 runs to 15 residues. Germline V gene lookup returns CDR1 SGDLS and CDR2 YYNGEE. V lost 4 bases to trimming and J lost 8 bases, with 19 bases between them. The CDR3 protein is CASSTQGRGSDEQFF. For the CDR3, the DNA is TGTGCCAGCAGCACCCAGGGGAGGGGGTCGGATGAGCAGTTCTTC.

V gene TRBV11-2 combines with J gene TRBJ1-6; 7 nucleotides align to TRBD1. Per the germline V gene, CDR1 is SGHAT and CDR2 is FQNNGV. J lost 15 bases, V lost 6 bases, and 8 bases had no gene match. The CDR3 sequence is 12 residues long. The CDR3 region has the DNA TGTGCCAGCAGAGTACAGGGGCAAAGCCTCCACTTT. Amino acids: CASRVQGQSLHF.

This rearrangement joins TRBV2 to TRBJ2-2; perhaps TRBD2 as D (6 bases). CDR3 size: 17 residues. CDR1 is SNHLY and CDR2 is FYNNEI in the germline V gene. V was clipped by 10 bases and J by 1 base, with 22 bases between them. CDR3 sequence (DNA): TGTGCCAACCCAAGCTGGGAGGTCCGTGGGAACACCGGGGAGCTGTTTTTT. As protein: CANPSWEVRGNTGELFF.

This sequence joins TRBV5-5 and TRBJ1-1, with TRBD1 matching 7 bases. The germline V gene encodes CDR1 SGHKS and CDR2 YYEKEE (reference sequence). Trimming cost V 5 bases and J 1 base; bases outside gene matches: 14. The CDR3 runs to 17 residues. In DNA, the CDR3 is TGTGCCAGCAGAAAGGCCAACGCCGGGACAGCGAACACTGAAGCTTTCTTT. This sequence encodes CASRKANAGTANTEAFF.

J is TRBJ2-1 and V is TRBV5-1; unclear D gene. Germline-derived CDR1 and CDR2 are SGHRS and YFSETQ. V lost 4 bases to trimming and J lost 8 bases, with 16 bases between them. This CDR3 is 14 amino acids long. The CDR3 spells CASSRERLGDEQFF. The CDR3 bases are TGCGCCAGCAGCCGTGAGCGTCTAGGTGATGAGCAGTTCTTC.